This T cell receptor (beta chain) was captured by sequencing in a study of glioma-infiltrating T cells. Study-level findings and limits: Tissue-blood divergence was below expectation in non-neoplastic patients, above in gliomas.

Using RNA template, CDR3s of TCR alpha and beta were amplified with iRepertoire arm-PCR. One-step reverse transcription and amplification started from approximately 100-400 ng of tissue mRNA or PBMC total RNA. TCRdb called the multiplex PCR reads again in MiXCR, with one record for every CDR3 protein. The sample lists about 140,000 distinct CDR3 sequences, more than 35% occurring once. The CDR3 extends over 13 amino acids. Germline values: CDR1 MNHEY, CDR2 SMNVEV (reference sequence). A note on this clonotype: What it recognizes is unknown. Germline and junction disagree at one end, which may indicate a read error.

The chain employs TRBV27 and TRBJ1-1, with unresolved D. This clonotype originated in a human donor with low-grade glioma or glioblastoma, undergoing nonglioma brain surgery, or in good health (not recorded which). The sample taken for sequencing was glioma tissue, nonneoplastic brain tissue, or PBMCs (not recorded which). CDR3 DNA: TGTGCCAGCAGAAAGGGTAGCGACACTGAAGCTCTCTTT. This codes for CASRKGSDTEALF.